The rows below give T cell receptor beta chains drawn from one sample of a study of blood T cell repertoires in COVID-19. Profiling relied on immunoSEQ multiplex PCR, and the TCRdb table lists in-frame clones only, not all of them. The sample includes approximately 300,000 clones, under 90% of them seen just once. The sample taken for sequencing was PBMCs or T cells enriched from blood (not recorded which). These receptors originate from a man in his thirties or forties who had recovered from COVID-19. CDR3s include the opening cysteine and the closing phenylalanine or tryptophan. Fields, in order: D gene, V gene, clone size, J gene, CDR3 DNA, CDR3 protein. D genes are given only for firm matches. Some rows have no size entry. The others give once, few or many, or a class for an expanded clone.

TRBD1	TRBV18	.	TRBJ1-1	TGTGCCAGCTCACCAAGACAGGGTGAAGCTTTCTTT	CASSPRQGEAFF
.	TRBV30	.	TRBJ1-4	TGTGCCTGGAGCGTCGGTGAAAAACTGTTTTTT	CAWSVGEKLFF
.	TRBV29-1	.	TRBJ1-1	TGCAGCGTTGATAACCCGGGCACTGAAGCTTTCTTT	CSVDNPGTEAFF
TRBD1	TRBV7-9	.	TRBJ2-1	TGTGCCAGCAGCTTAGAGGGGGCTGAGCAGTTCTTC	CASSLEGAEQFF
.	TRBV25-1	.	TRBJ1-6	TGTGCCAGCAGTGAATCAGGGTCGGGTAATTCACCCCTCCACTTT	CASSESGSGNSPLHF
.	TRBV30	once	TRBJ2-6	TGTGCCTGGCAGGGAGGAGCGTCCAACGTCCTGACTTTC	CAWQGGASNVLTF
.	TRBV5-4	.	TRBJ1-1	TGTGCCAGCAGCGGGCAAAACAGCTTGAACACTGAAGCTTTCTTT	CASSGQNSLNTEAFF
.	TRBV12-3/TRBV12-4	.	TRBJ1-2	TGTGCCAGCAGCAACAGGGTTTCTGGCTACACCTTC	CASSNRVSGYTF
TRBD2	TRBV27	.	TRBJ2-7	TGTGCCAGCAGTGGACGGATACCGGGACTAGCCATCTCCTACGAGCAGTACTTC	CASSGRIPGLAISYEQYF
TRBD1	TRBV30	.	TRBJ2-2	TGTGCCTGGACCCGCGGGACAGGGTCAAACACCGGGGAGCTGTTTTTT	CAWTRGTGSNTGELFF
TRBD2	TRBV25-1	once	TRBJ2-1	TGTGCCAGCAATAGCGGGAGTGTCAATGAGCAGTTCTTC	CASNSGSVNEQFF
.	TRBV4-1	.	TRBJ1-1	TGCGCCAGCAGCCAAGATCGGCGAACAGTGAACACTGAAGCTTTCTTT	CASSQDRRTVNTEAFF
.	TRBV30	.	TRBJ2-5	TGTGCCTGGAGTAGGACCCGGGGGCAAGAGACCCAGTACTTC	CAWSRTRGQETQYF
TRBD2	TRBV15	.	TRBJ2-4	TGTGCCACCAGCAGGGCTTGGGGGGGTCTGGAAAACATTCAGTACTTC	CATSRAWGGLENIQYF
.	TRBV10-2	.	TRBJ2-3	TGCGCCAGCTTTTTAGTAGATACGCAGTATTTT	CASFLVDTQYF
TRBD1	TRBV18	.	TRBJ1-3	TGTGCCAGCTCGCTGGGGACAGGAGCAGATCCCATATATTTT	CASSLGTGADPIYF
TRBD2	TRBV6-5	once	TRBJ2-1	TGTGCCAGCAGTATAGCGGGAGTTCTGAATGAGCAGTTCTTC	CASSIAGVLNEQFF
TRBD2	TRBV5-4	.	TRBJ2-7	TGTGCCAGCAGCTTGGGACTAGCGGGGGGGCCGCAAGACGAGCAGTACTTC	CASSLGLAGGPQDEQYF
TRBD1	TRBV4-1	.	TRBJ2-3	TGCGCCAGCAGCCGCCCAACGACAGGGGGCGCGGATACGCAGTATTTT	CASSRPTTGGADTQYF
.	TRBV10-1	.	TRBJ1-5	TGCGCCAGCAGTCCTACCGGGAATAGCAATCAGCCCCAGCATTTT	CASSPTGNSNQPQHF
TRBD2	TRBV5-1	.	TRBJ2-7	TGCGCCAGCAGATCCGGAAGTCTAGCGGGTCCTTACGAGCAGTACTTC	CASRSGSLAGPYEQYF
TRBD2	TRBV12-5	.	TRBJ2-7	TGTGCTAGTGGTTTGTGGGAGGGGGGTCCTAGCGGGGACTACGAGCAGTACTTC	CASGLWEGGPSGDYEQYF
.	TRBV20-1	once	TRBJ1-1	TGCAGTGCTAGTAGAGGGCTCGGTCCCGCCCGGGGCACTGAAGCTTTCTTT	CSASRGLGPARGTEAFF
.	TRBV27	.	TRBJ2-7	TGTGCCAGCAGTTTAATAGCTGGCTACGAGCAGTACTTC	CASSLIAGYEQYF
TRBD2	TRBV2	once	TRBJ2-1	TGTGCCAGCACCCGGCGGGAGATGTTGGATGAGCAGTTCTTC	CASTRREMLDEQFF
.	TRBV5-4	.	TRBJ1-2	TGTGCCAGCAGCTTGCAGGGCGAGAGATATGGCTACACCTTC	CASSLQGERYGYTF
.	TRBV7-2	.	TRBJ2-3	TGTGCCAGCAGCTTAAACAGGGAAGGAGATACGCAGTATTTT	CASSLNREGDTQYF
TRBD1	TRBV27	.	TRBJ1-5	TGTGCCAGCAGTTTACGCCGACAGGGTCGGAACAATCAGCCCCAGCATTTT	CASSLRRQGRNNQPQHF
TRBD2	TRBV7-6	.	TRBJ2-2	TGTGCCAGCAGCCACCGAGCGGGAGGGCGTACCGGGGAGCTGTTTTTT	CASSHRAGGRTGELFF
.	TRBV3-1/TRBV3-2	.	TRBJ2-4	TGTGCCAGCAGCACCCGCGGTGAAAACATTCAGTACTTC	CASSTRGENIQYF
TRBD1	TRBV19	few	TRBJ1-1	TGTGCCAGTACCCCCAGGGGGCGCACTGAAGCTTTCTTT	CASTPRGRTEAFF
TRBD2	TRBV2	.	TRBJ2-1	TGTGCCAGCAGCGGAGCGGGAGGCCAAGTAAATGAGCAGTTCTTC	CASSGAGGQVNEQFF
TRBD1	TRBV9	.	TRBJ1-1	TGTGCCAGCAGCGTCGGGGACAGGGGGAGCACTGAAGCTTTCTTT	CASSVGDRGSTEAFF
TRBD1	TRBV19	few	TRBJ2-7	TGTGCCAGTACCGGGACAGCATCCTACGAGCAGTACTTC	CASTGTASYEQYF
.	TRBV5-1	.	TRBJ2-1	TGCGCCAGCAGCCGTTCCTCCCAGGGAGGAAGCAATGAGCAGTTCTTC	CASSRSSQGGSNEQFF
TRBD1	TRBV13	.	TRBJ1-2	TGTGCCAGCAGCTTACCCGGACAGGCTAACTATGGCTACACCTTC	CASSLPGQANYGYTF
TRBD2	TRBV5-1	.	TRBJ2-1	TGCGCCAGCAGCTGGGAGGGAGGTGAGCAGTTCTTC	CASSWEGGEQFF